One sample yielded the 19 T cell receptor beta chains listed below, sequenced in a study of blood T cells in healthy people across ages. Alongside a J-beta primer mix, a sample-barcoded 5' primer served in a second PCR lasting about 7 to 11 cycles. TCRdb used MiXCR to reprocess the 5' RACE reads, holding one entry per CDR3 protein. The sample includes 800,000 or so distinct CDR3 sequences, 35% to 60% of them seen just once. The sequenced sample was blood. The receptors originated from an elderly man in good health.

This clonotype appeared a single time. This chain connects TRBV24-1 to TRBJ2-3, with 7 positions matching TRBD2. V shed 6 bases and J 1 base; nucleotides not matched to a gene: 15. Germline lookup yields CDR1 KGHDR and CDR2 SFDVKD. The CDR3 is made up of 18 amino acids. CDR3 loop: CATSLNPRRAGGTDTQYF. CDR3 sequence (DNA): TGTGCCACCAGTCTCAATCCCCGCAGGGCGGGGGGCACAGATACGCAGTATTTT.

The chain is built from TRBV12-3 or TRBV12-4 and TRBJ2-7, with 8 positions matching TRBD1. V was pared by 4 bases and J by 3 bases, with 5 bases of the junction left unmatched. The CDR3 spans 14 residues. This chain's CDR3 is CASSYRDRSYEQYF. DNA of the CDR3: TGTGCCAGCAGTTATCGGGACAGGAGCTACGAGCAGTACTTC.

This sequence joins TRBV7-9 and TRBJ2-1; 8 bases fit TRBD2. Germline V CDR1 and CDR2: SEHNR, FQNEAQ (reference sequence). The V segment lost 10 bases and the J segment 7 bases; nucleotides outside the gene matches: 12. The length of the CDR3 is 14 residues. The CDR3 region is CAIGGSGTWNEQFF. The CDR3 bases are TGTGCCATCGGGGGTAGCGGGACCTGGAATGAGCAGTTCTTC.

The V and J genes are TRBV12-3 or TRBV12-4 and TRBJ2-1; D remains unclear. V lost 3 bases and J 4 bases, leaving 13 bases between the germline ends. The CDR3 has 15 amino acids. The CDR3 sequence is CASSFTNRGYNEQFF. The CDR3 nucleotides read TGTGCCAGCAGTTTTACCAACAGAGGATACAATGAGCAGTTCTTC.

This clonotype turned up a few times. The chain couples TRBV6-5 to TRBJ2-1; 9 bases fit TRBD1. From germline, CDR1 is MNHEY and CDR2 SVGAGI. Trimming cost V 4 bases and J 2 bases; bases outside gene matches: 6. The CDR3 runs 16 residues. This CDR3 reads CASSSTGTGTYNEQFF. DNA of the CDR3: TGTGCCAGCAGTTCCACCGGGACAGGGACCTACAATGAGCAGTTCTTC.

This rearrangement joins TRBV15 to TRBJ2-3, with D perhaps matching TRBD2 (7 bases). Germline CDR1 is LNHNV and CDR2 is YYDKDF (reference sequence). The CDR3 length is 15 residues. Trimming took off 0 bases at V and 4 bases at J, with 11 bases between the two ends. The CDR3 DNA sequence: TGTGCCACCAGCAGAGATGGGGGGGGCCCAGATACGCAGTATTTT. The encoded protein is CATSRDGGGPDTQYF.

This clonotype was seen at least ten times. The V and J genes are TRBV4-2 and TRBJ2-6; 9 bases are a match to TRBD2. The CDR3 runs 17 residues. Germline CDR1 and CDR2: LGHNA and YNFKEQ. V lost 2 bases, J lost 2 bases, and 4 bases stayed unmatched. The CDR3 reads CASSQYPSGAGANVLTF. CDR3 nucleotides: TGTGCCAGCAGCCAATATCCTAGCGGGGCTGGGGCCAACGTCCTGACTTTC.

This clonotype was seen more than once but under ten times. V usage is TRBV20-1 and J usage is TRBJ2-3; possibly TRBD2 for D (5 bases). CDR3 length equals 14 residues. Germline CDR1 and CDR2: DFQATT and SNEGSKA (reference sequence). The germline V and J ends were trimmed by 5 bases and 2 bases, with 14 bases remaining between them. CDR3: CSALDSQTTDTQYF. The DNA for the CDR3 is TGCAGTGCTTTGGACTCTCAGACCACAGATACGCAGTATTTT.

On this clonotype: With a much larger clone just one base away, this may be a read error. The chain couples TRBV20-1 to TRBJ2-5; D is possibly TRBD2 (6 bases). The end of the DNA is better explained by TRBJ2-7, so the J call may be wrong. Per the germline V gene, CDR1 is DFQATT and CDR2 is SNEGSKA (reference sequence). This CDR3 is built from 13 residues. The CDR3 protein is CGALDYGANEQYF. The DNA for the CDR3 is TGCGGTGCCCTGGACTACGGGGCGAACGAGCAGTACTTC.

The chain uses TRBV6-8 and TRBJ2-1, with D unclear. The germline V gene has CDR1 MNHGY and CDR2 SAAAGT. V shed 2 bases and J shed 2 bases, with 10 bases lying between them. The length of the CDR3 is 15 residues. The CDR3 loop is CASSYQTDTYNEQFF. DNA for the CDR3: TGTGCCAGCAGTTACCAAACCGACACCTACAATGAGCAGTTCTTC.

This clonotype was seen only once. The rearrangement uses TRBV9 and TRBJ2-5, with 8 nucleotides matching TRBD1. The end of the DNA aligns better with TRBJ2-7, so the J call may be wrong. The CDR3 runs to 14 residues. Germline V gene lookup returns CDR1 SGDLS and CDR2 YYNGEE. This chain's CDR3 is CASSRTGIAAEQYF. The CDR3 region has the DNA TGTGCCAGCAGCCGGACAGGGATTGCGGCCGAGCAGTACTTC.

This clonotype appeared once. The chain employs TRBV5-6 and TRBJ2-1; D is unresolved. Germline CDR1 is SGHDT and CDR2 is YYEEEE. The CDR3 runs to 15 residues. The germline V and J ends were trimmed by 4 bases and 0 bases, with 11 bases remaining between them. In nucleotides, the CDR3 is TGTGCCAGCAGCCTAAGGCTAGACTCCTACAATGAGCAGTTCTTC. Amino acid sequence: CASSLRLDSYNEQFF.

This chain links TRBV5-1 with TRBJ2-2; 9 bases map to TRBD2. Losses at the gene ends were 0 bases for V and 5 bases for J; bases not matched to a gene: 2. Germline V CDR1 and CDR2: SGHRS, YFSETQ. This CDR3 comprises 15 residues. The DNA for the CDR3 is TGCGCCAGCAGCTTGGCTCTAGCGGGAACCGGGGAGCTGTTTTTT. As protein: CASSLALAGTGELFF.

This clonotype has just one count. V is TRBV11-2 and J is TRBJ2-1; the D is unclear. The end of the DNA aligns better with TRBJ2-7, so the J call may be wrong. The CDR3 length is 12 residues. CDR1 SGHAT and CDR2 FQNNGV come from the germline V gene. The CDR3 region is CASSLQLREQYF. The CDR3 DNA reads as TGTGCCAGCAGCTTACAGCTTCGCGAGCAGTACTTC.

This clonotype was seen at least ten times. V usage is TRBV5-5 and J usage is TRBJ1-1; D not resolved. Germline CDR1 is SGHKS and CDR2 is YYEKEE (reference sequence). Between the trimmed V and J ends, which lost 0 bases and 4 bases, there was a span of 7 bases. CDR3 length: 13 residues. This CDR3 reads CASSLGYGTEAFF. In DNA, the CDR3 is TGTGCCAGCAGCTTGGGGTATGGCACTGAAGCTTTCTTT.

This clonotype was detected a few times. The chain is built from TRBV30 and TRBJ2-1; 11 bases map to TRBD2. Unmatched junction bases numbered 6, after V lost 5 bases and J lost 9 bases. The CDR3 is 13 amino acids. CDR1 GTSNPN and CDR2 SVGIG come from the germline V gene (reference sequence). In DNA form, the CDR3 reads TGTGCCTGGGCCGGGACTAGCGGACTTGAGCAGTTCTTC. As protein: CAWAGTSGLEQFF.

This clonotype showed up just a few times. The chain joins TRBV9 to TRBJ2-3; 7 positions agree with TRBD2. Germline CDR1 SGDLS, CDR2 YYNGEE. J lost 0 bases, V lost 2 bases, and 3 bases had no gene match. The CDR3 contains 15 residues. CDR3 sequence: CASSVLAASTDTQYF. CDR3 nucleotide sequence: TGTGCCAGCAGCGTCCTAGCGGCTAGCACAGATACGCAGTATTTT.

V usage is TRBV2 and J usage is TRBJ1-6, with 8 nucleotides matching TRBD1. J lost 5 bases, V lost 5 bases, and 5 bases had no gene match. This CDR3 has 15 amino acids. Per germline, CDR1 SNHLY and CDR2 FYNNEI. The CDR3 DNA follows: TGTGCCAGCAGTTTCCGACAGGGGAATAATTCACCCCTCCACTTT. Its protein is CASSFRQGNNSPLHF.

This clonotype was seen repeatedly, ten times or more. The V call is TRBV20-1, the J call TRBJ2-1; maybe TRBD2 (5 bases). This CDR3 has 13 residues. Germline V gene lookup returns CDR1 DFQATT and CDR2 SNEGSKA (reference sequence). V lost 2 bases to trimming and J lost 6 bases, with 11 bases between them. CDR3 sequence (DNA): TGCAGTGCTAGACCCGGGGTAGGCAATGAGCAGTTCTTC. Amino acids: CSARPGVGNEQFF.